The entry below gives a single T cell receptor beta chain sequence along with its context. This entry comes from a study of T-cell memory formation after mild COVID-19. V dropped 4 bases and J dropped 7 bases, with 9 bases sitting between them. Germline V gives CDR1 SGHDT, CDR2 YYEEEE. CDR3 length equals 13 residues. Researchers used 5'RACE with constant-segment primers to make TCR alpha and TCR beta cDNA libraries that carry sample barcodes and UMIs. TCRdb independently ran MiXCR on the 5' RACE reads; one entry per CDR3 protein. Of roughly 300,000 distinct CDR3 sequences in the sample, around 8% are singletons; the top ten hold roughly 23%.

V is TRBV5-6 and J is TRBJ1-6; D not certain. This receptor was taken from a man aged 18 to 30 who had mild COVID-19 (a few samples of this study predate the infection). Cell type and time point are not known. Sequenced sample: PBMCs or a T cell subset sorted from them (not recorded which). The CDR3 reads CASSMGRNSPLHF. The CDR3 nucleotides are TGTGCCAGCAGCATGGGGAGGAATTCACCCCTCCACTTT.